This entry lists 16 T cell receptor beta chains sequenced from one sample in a study of cytomegalovirus exposure and HLA in healthy donors. PCR used 60 Vbeta primers and 13 Jbeta primers. The assay was immunoSEQ multiplex PCR, and TCRdb's table has in-frame clones only and misses some. The sample records roughly 120,000 clones, about 77% being singletons. Material: PBMCs. The source of these receptors is a woman in her twenties or thirties in good health and CMV-seropositive.

The rearrangement joins TRBV9 to TRBJ2-3; 7 bases line up with TRBD2. The CDR3 is 16 amino acids. Germline CDR1 reads SGDLS; CDR2 reads YYNGEE. J was trimmed by 1 base and V by 6 bases; bases with no gene match: 11. The DNA for the CDR3 is TGTGCCAGCAACCCGTGGGGAAGCGGGGGCACAGATACGCAGTATTTT. Translation: CASNPWGSGGTDTQYF.

The chain joins TRBV5-1 to TRBJ2-7; no firm D call. Trimming pared 0 bases from V and 3 bases from J, leaving 10 bases between. The CDR3 runs to 14 residues. Germline loops: CDR1 SGHRS, CDR2 YFSETQ. The CDR3 protein is CASSLERGYYEQYF. The CDR3 DNA is TGCGCCAGCAGCTTGGAACGCGGTTACTACGAGCAGTACTTC.

The chain carries TRBV29-1 and TRBJ1-2; TRBD1 matches at 7 bases. The CDR3 is made up of 13 amino acids. Unmatched junction bases numbered 7, after V lost 4 bases and J lost 5 bases. Per germline, CDR1 SQVTM and CDR2 ANQGSEA. In DNA form, the CDR3 reads TGCAGCGTTGTAGGGGGCGCTGAATATGGCTACACCTTC. This codes for CSVVGGAEYGYTF.

This chain links TRBV5-8 with TRBJ1-3; D perhaps matches TRBD1 (5 bases). The CDR3 has 14 residues. Germline V gene sequence: CDR1 SGHTS, CDR2 YDEGEE. The V end was cut by 0 bases, the J end by 6 bases, with 10 bases between. The CDR3 is CASSLGRVVNTIYF. CDR3 in DNA: TGTGCCAGCAGCTTGGGCAGGGTAGTAAACACCATATATTTT.

The J gene is TRBJ1-1, the V gene TRBV7-2; D uncertain. This CDR3 region has 11 residues. The germline V gene encodes CDR1 SGHTA and CDR2 FQGNSA. The ends were cut back, 0 bases at V and 8 bases at J, with 4 bases in the middle. DNA for the CDR3: TGTGCCAGCAGCTTAGCACTCGAAGCTTTCTTT. Translation gives CASSLALEAFF.

The chain is built from TRBV29-1 and TRBJ2-3; TRBD2 might be the D (6 bases). Germline lookup yields CDR1 SQVTM and CDR2 ANQGSEA. V dropped 5 bases and J dropped 0 bases, with 12 bases sitting between them. This CDR3 is 14 amino acids long. CDR3 sequence reads: CSVHSGLSTDTQYF. The CDR3 DNA sequence: TGCAGCGTTCATTCAGGACTAAGCACAGATACGCAGTATTTT.

The rearrangement joins TRBV28 to TRBJ2-3, with unresolved D. The CDR3 runs 11 residues. Germline V gene sequence: CDR1 MDHEN, CDR2 SYDVKM. V gave up 9 bases and J gave up 8 bases, with 12 bases separating them. The CDR3 DNA is TGTGCCAGAAGCTCTCGCCTTACGCAGTATTTT. Translated, it gives CARSSRLTQYF.

This rearrangement joins TRBV5-1 to TRBJ2-7, with D tentatively TRBD2 (5 bases). Looked up from germline, CDR1 is SGHRS and CDR2 is YFSETQ. Trimming shortened V by 1 base and J by 4 bases, and 12 bases separated the two germline ends. This CDR3 has 14 residues. The CDR3 bases are TGCGCCAGCAGCTTGCGTGGGAGTTTGTACGAGCAGTACTTC. Residues: CASSLRGSLYEQYF.

This clone appeared once. The chain recombines TRBV12-5 with TRBJ2-2, with D possibly matching TRBD1 (6 bases). This CDR3 is 16 amino acids long. The germline V gene encodes CDR1 LGHNT and CDR2 FRNRAP. The ends were cut back, 4 bases at V and 6 bases at J, with 18 bases in the middle. This chain's CDR3 is CASGSRDWGQPGELFF. As DNA, the CDR3 is TGTGCTAGTGGTTCCCGGGATTGGGGGCAGCCCGGGGAGCTGTTTTTT. Supplemented by reference TRBV12-5 and TRBJ2-2, the full variable domain reads DARVTQTPRHKVTEMGQEVTMRCQPILGHNTVFWYRQTMMQGLELLAYFRNRAPLDDSGMPKDRFSAEMPDATLATLKIQPSEPRDSAVYFCASGSRDWGQPGELFFGEGSRLTVL.

The chain couples TRBV12-5 to TRBJ2-7, with D tentatively TRBD2 (6 bases). Deletions cut 2 bases from V and 3 bases from J, with 23 bases between. Germline loops: CDR1 LGHNT, CDR2 FRNRAP. The CDR3 extends over 18 amino acids. CDR3 bases: TGTGCTAGTGGTTTGACCCTGGCGGGGCTTTCCATTGGCTACGAGCAGTACTTC. Protein product: CASGLTLAGLSIGYEQYF.

The CDR3 reads CASSEHPNYGYTF. CDR3 in DNA: TGTGCCAGCAGTGAACATCCTAACTATGGCTACACCTTC. V is TRBV2 and J is TRBJ1-2; no definite D call. The CDR3 is 13 amino acids. Germline lookup yields CDR1 SNHLY and CDR2 FYNNEI. V was cut by 2 bases and J by 0 bases, with 4 bases left in between.

This clone was counted a few times. This chain links TRBV6-1 with TRBJ2-4; no clear D gene. Germline assignment: CDR1 MNHNS and CDR2 SASEGT. V was pared by 1 base and J by 9 bases, with 7 bases between. The CDR3 length is 12 residues. This CDR3 is CASSEVGVIQYF. The CDR3 DNA sequence: TGTGCCAGCAGTGAAGTGGGCGTCATTCAGTACTTC.

V gene TRBV12-5 combines with J gene TRBJ2-2; 9 nucleotides match TRBD1. J gave up 3 bases and V 3 bases, and 11 bases lay outside the gene matches. The CDR3 spans 18 residues. Per germline, CDR1 LGHNT and CDR2 FRNRAP. CDR3 in amino acids: CASGLIGLRDRDTGELFF. Here the CDR3 DNA reads TGTGCTAGTGGTTTAATTGGTCTCAGGGACAGGGACACCGGGGAGCTGTTTTTT.

In the case of this clone: This CDR3 is also generated by other DNA sequences in the sample. The chain recombines TRBV2 with TRBJ2-7; D is perhaps TRBD2 (5 bases). Germline CDR1 and CDR2: SNHLY and FYNNEI. This CDR3 spans 13 amino acids. In DNA, the CDR3 is TGTTTTTTCAAGCAGGAGGCGGCATACGAGCAGTACTTC. Protein: CFFKQEAAYEQYF.

This chain joins TRBV6-1 and TRBJ2-7; 11 nucleotides match TRBD2. J was trimmed by 6 bases and V by 3 bases; bases with no gene match: 7. The CDR3 sequence is 15 residues long. The germline CDR1 and CDR2 sequences are MNHNS and SASEGT. CDR3 coding DNA: TGTGCCAGCAGTGACTTTAGCGGGGGGGGGCGCGAGCAGTACTTC. This codes for CASSDFSGGGREQYF.

This chain connects TRBV6-4 to TRBJ2-1, with a weak D call TRBD1 (5 bases). Germline CDR1 MRHNA, CDR2 SNTAGT. This CDR3 has 14 residues. Trimming removed 2 bases from V and 9 bases from J, with 14 bases in between. CDR3 amino acids: CASSDVGARGEQFF. DNA of the CDR3: TGTGCCAGCAGTGACGTAGGGGCTAGGGGTGAGCAGTTCTTC.